This T cell receptor beta chain was captured in a study of blood T cell repertoires in COVID-19. This table comes from immunoSEQ multiplex PCR, and its TCRdb copy is limited to in-frame clones, with some not included. Found here are some 220,000 clones, 84% of them singletons; the top ten hold roughly 4%. Trimming removed 0 bases from V and 4 bases from J, with 11 bases in between. Germline-derived CDR1 and CDR2 are MNHEY and SMNVEV (reference sequence). The CDR3 consists of 15 residues. V gene TRBV27 combines with J gene TRBJ2-3, with a weak D call TRBD1 (6 bases). This receptor was taken from a middle-aged man with acute or convalescent COVID-19. The sample comprised peripheral blood. CDR3 sequence (DNA): TGTGCCAGCAGTTTATCGTACAGGGATCCAGATACGCAGTATTTT. This sequence encodes CASSLSYRDPDTQYF.